These 21 T cell receptor beta chains were sequenced from one sample in a study of blood T cell repertoires in COVID-19. The data were produced by immunoSEQ multiplex PCR, yet TCRdb's version contains in-frame clones alone and is incomplete. The sample shows hundreds of thousands of clones, roughly 86% of them seen only once. Sample: PBMCs or T cells enriched from blood (not recorded which). The receptor source for this set is a woman between 50 and 59 years old who had recovered from COVID-19.

This clone was seen a handful of times. The rearrangement uses TRBV5-4 and TRBJ1-4, with 11 bases fitting TRBD1. V was pared by 3 bases and J by 6 bases, with 7 bases of the junction left unmatched. Germline assignment: CDR1 SGHNT and CDR2 YYREEE (reference sequence). CDR3 length: 16 amino acids. CDR3 sequence (DNA): TGTGCCAGCAGCTCGGGACCGGGACAGGGGGATGAAAAACTGTTTTTT. It is translated as CASSSGPGQGDEKLFF. The full variable domain, rest sourced from reference TRBV5-4 and TRBJ1-4, is ETGVTQSPTHLIKTRGQQVTLRCSSQSGHNTVSWYQQALGQGPQFIFQYYREEENGRGNFPPRFSGLQFPNYSSELNVNALELDDSALYLCASSSGPGQGDEKLFFGSGTQLSVL.

This clone occurred once. The genes are TRBV5-1 and TRBJ2-3; 12 bases match TRBD2. In germline, CDR1 is SGHRS, CDR2 YFSETQ. Trimming took 0 bases from V and 4 from J; bases not matched to a gene: 6. The CDR3 loop spans 17 amino acids. CDR3 sequence: CASSLGLAGEFADTQYF. The CDR3 DNA sequence: TGCGCCAGCAGCTTGGGACTAGCGGGAGAATTTGCAGATACGCAGTATTTT.

V usage is TRBV7-9 and J usage is TRBJ1-5, with D perhaps matching TRBD1 (5 bases). Trimming shortened V by 5 bases and J by 7 bases, and 18 bases separated the two germline ends. This CDR3 region has 15 residues. Germline-derived CDR1 and CDR2 are SEHNR and FQNEAQ (reference sequence). CDR3 residues: CASSRDSLPEQPQHF. CDR3 sequence (DNA): TGTGCCAGCAGCCGTGACAGTCTACCCGAGCAGCCCCAGCATTTT.

This clone has just one count. The chain has TRBV19 and TRBJ1-5; TRBD1 is a possible D gene (5 bases). The V and J ends lost 4 bases and 6 bases respectively, with 13 bases between them. The CDR3 covers 14 residues. Germline lookup yields CDR1 LNHDA and CDR2 SQIVND (reference sequence). DNA for the CDR3: TGTGCCAGTAGTACCCCAGGGTCAGGTCAGCCCCAGCATTTT. Translation: CASSTPGSGQPQHF. Supplemented by reference TRBV19 and TRBJ1-5, the full variable domain reads DGGITQSPKYLFRKEGQNVTLSCEQNLNHDAMYWYRQDPGQGLRLIYYSQIVNDFQKGDIAEGYSVSREKKESFPLTVTSAQKNPTAFYLCASSTPGSGQPQHFGDGTRLSIL.

V and J are TRBV27 and TRBJ1-1; possible D gene TRBD1, 6 bases. Germline CDR1 MNHEY, CDR2 SMNVEV (reference sequence). This CDR3 has 13 residues. V lost 6 bases and J 4 bases, leaving 12 bases between the germline ends. CDR3 coding DNA: TGTGCCAGCAGCCGAGGGGGGGGCACTGAAGCTTTCTTT. This translates into CASSRGGGTEAFF.

The chain has TRBV29-1 and TRBJ2-5; D might be TRBD2 (6 bases). Germline assignment: CDR1 SQVTM and CDR2 ANQGSEA. Deletions cut 4 bases from V and 2 bases from J, with 14 bases between. There are 14 residues in the CDR3. CDR3 DNA: TGCAGCGTTGCCCCCCGGGACTTTCAAGAGACCCAGTACTTC. Its translation is CSVAPRDFQETQYF.

The rearrangement joins TRBV5-4 to TRBJ2-5; TRBD2 is a possible D gene (6 bases). CDR1 and CDR2 from the germline V gene are SGHNT and YYREEE (reference sequence). The CDR3 covers 13 residues. The V end was cut by 2 bases, the J end by 3 bases, with 8 bases between. CDR3 sequence reads: CASSFIAEETQYF. In nucleotides, the CDR3 is TGTGCCAGCAGCTTCATAGCGGAAGAGACCCAGTACTTC.

This clone was detected only once. V and J are TRBV7-9 and TRBJ2-3; D unclear. The CDR3 is 14 residues long. V lost 8 bases, J lost 4 bases, and 16 bases lay in between. CDR1 SEHNR and CDR2 FQNEAQ come from the germline V gene (reference sequence). The chain's CDR3 is CASDFFSGADTQYF. CDR3 bases: TGTGCCAGCGACTTTTTTAGTGGTGCAGATACGCAGTATTTT.

The chain has TRBV10-3 and TRBJ2-2; D is undetermined. Germline lookup yields CDR1 ENHRY and CDR2 SYGVKD. The CDR3 loop spans 15 amino acids. Trimming removed 4 bases at V and 4 bases at J, with 13 bases between. The CDR3 DNA follows: TGTGCCATCAGTGGTCGAGGTCCCCCCACCGGGGAGCTGTTTTTT. This sequence encodes CAISGRGPPTGELFF.

V usage is TRBV5-1 and J usage is TRBJ2-1, with 7 bases identical to TRBD1. This CDR3 is built from 13 residues. Germline loops: CDR1 SGHRS, CDR2 YFSETQ. With 4 bases clipped from V and 4 bases from J, the junction kept 2 bases outside the gene matches. This CDR3 is CASSPGQYNEQFF. CDR3 coding DNA: TGCGCCAGCAGCCCGGGACAGTACAATGAGCAGTTCTTC.

This sequence joins TRBV6-2 or TRBV6-3 and TRBJ2-7, with 10 bases matching TRBD1. CDR3 length: 15 residues. Germline CDR1 MNHEY, CDR2 SVGEGT. Trimming removed 4 bases from V and 4 bases from J; junction bases left unmatched: 7. CDR3 coding DNA: TGTGCCAGCAGTTCCGGGGACAGGGGTTTTTACGAGCAGTACTTC. Translated: CASSSGDRGFYEQYF.

The V and J genes are TRBV11-3 and TRBJ1-5, with 9 bases identical to TRBD1. The germline V gene has CDR1 SGHNT and CDR2 YENEEA. V was clipped by 5 bases and J by 9 bases; unmatched bases: 11. CDR3 length: 15 amino acids. The CDR3 nucleotides are TGTGCCAGCAGCCCGGACAGGGGAGACTATCGGCCCCAGCATTTT. Its translation is CASSPDRGDYRPQHF.

The chain carries TRBV15 and TRBJ1-3; 7 positions match TRBD1. The CDR3 is made up of 15 amino acids. CDR1 is LNHNV, CDR2 YYDKDF, per germline (reference sequence). V gave up 3 bases and J gave up 2 bases; unmatched junction bases: 4. CDR3 nucleotide sequence: TGTGCCACCAGCAGGGAAGGGACAGCTGGAAACACCATATATTTT. This translates into CATSREGTAGNTIYF.

This rearrangement joins TRBV10-3 to TRBJ2-7; D call uncertain. Trimming pared 6 bases from V and 2 bases from J, leaving 17 bases between. This CDR3 is 15 amino acids long. In germline, CDR1 is ENHRY, CDR2 SYGVKD. CDR3 sequence reads: CAIRAGVGPAYEQYF. The DNA for the CDR3 is TGTGCCATCAGGGCTGGAGTAGGTCCCGCCTACGAGCAGTACTTC.

The V and J genes are TRBV18 and TRBJ2-3; D is uncertain. This CDR3 is built from 14 residues. CDR1 and CDR2 from the germline V gene are KGHSH and LQKENI. Trimming removed 0 bases at V and 1 base at J, with 5 bases between. The CDR3 DNA sequence: TGTGCCAGCTCACCACCGGGCCGCACAGATACGCAGTATTTT. Translating it yields CASSPPGRTDTQYF. Based on the CDR3 plus reference TRBV18 and TRBJ2-3, the full variable domain is NAGVMQNPRHLVRRRGQEARLRCSPMKGHSHVYWYRQLPEEGLKFMVYLQKENIIDESGMPKERFSAEFPKEGPSILRIQQVVRGDSAAYFCASSPPGRTDTQYFGPGTRLTVL.

This chain uses TRBV5-1 with TRBJ2-1; possible D gene TRBD2, 6 bases. CDR1 SGHRS and CDR2 YFSETQ come from the germline V gene. The CDR3 consists of 16 residues. V lost 0 bases and J 2 bases, leaving 12 bases between the germline ends. CDR3 DNA sequence: TGCGCCAGCAGCTTGGAACCGGGACTTACCTACAATGAGCAGTTCTTC. As protein: CASSLEPGLTYNEQFF.

J is TRBJ1-2 and V is TRBV28; TRBD1 might be the D (6 bases). The ends were cut back, 3 bases at V and 3 bases at J, with 14 bases in the middle. There are 15 residues in the CDR3. Germline CDR1 and CDR2: MDHEN and SYDVKM. The CDR3 nucleotides are TGTGCCAGCAGTTTTGGGGGCGTCAGCGACTATGGCTACACCTTC. Translating gives CASSFGGVSDYGYTF.

V and J are TRBV4-3 and TRBJ1-1; D call uncertain. This CDR3 is built from 16 residues. Per the germline V gene, CDR1 is LGHNA and CDR2 is YSLEER. V was cut by 0 bases and J by 5 bases, with 16 bases left in between. In DNA form, the CDR3 reads TGCGCCAGCAGCCAAGATCTAGTAATCGCATGGACTGAAGCTTTCTTT. Translating it yields CASSQDLVIAWTEAFF.

The chain recombines TRBV4-3 with TRBJ1-1; 7 bases map to TRBD1. Unmatched junction bases numbered 5, after V lost 0 bases and J lost 1 base. Per germline, CDR1 LGHNA and CDR2 YSLEER. This CDR3 region has 16 residues. CDR3 in DNA: TGCGCCAGCAGCCAAGATGGGCAGGGGGGGAACACTGAAGCTTTCTTT. Encoded protein: CASSQDGQGGNTEAFF.

The chain couples TRBV7-9 to TRBJ2-7; perhaps TRBD2 as D (6 bases). CDR3 length: 14 residues. Germline CDR1 SEHNR, CDR2 FQNEAQ (reference sequence). The V end was cut by 1 base, the J end by 2 bases, with 9 bases between. CDR3 loop: CASSLVGGTYEQYF. CDR3 nucleotide sequence: TGTGCCAGCAGCTTAGTCGGGGGAACCTACGAGCAGTACTTC.

V and J are TRBV18 and TRBJ2-5, with D possibly matching TRBD2 (6 bases). From germline, CDR1 is KGHSH and CDR2 LQKENI. Trimming left V 2 bases short and J 1 base short, with 8 bases between. The CDR3 sequence is 14 residues long. Here the CDR3 DNA reads TGTGCCAGCTCACCATCGGGACTCCAAGAGACCCAGTACTTC. This encodes CASSPSGLQETQYF.